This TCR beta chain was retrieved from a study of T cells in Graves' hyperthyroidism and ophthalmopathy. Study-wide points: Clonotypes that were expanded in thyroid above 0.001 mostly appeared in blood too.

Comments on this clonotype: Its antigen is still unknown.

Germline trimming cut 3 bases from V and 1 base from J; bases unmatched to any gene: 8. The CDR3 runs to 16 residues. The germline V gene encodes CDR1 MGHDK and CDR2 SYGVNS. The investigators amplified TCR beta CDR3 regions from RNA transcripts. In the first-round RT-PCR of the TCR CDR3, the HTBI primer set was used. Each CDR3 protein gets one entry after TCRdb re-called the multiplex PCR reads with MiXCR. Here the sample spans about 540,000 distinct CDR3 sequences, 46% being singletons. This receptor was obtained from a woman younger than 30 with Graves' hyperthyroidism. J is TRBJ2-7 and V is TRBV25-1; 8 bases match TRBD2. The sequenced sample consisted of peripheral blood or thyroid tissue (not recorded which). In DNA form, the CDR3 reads TGTGCCAGCAGTGACTGGAGCGGGAGAGGTTCCTACGAGCAGTACTTC. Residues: CASSDWSGRGSYEQYF.